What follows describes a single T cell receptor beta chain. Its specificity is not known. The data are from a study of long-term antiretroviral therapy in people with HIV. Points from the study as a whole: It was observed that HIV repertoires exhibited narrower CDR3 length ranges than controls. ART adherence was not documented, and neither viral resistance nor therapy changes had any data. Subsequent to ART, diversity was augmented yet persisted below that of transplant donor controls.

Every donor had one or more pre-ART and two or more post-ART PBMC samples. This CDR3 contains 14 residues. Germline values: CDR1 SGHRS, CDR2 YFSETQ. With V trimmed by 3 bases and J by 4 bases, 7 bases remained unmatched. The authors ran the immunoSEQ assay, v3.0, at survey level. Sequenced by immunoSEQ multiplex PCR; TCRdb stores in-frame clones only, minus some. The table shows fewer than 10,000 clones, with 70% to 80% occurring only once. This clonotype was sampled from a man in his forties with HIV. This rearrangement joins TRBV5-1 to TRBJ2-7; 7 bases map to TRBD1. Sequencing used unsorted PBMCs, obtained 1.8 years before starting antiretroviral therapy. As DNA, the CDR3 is TGCGCCAGCAGCTGGGCCGGACAGGTATACGAGCAGTACTTC. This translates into CASSWAGQVYEQYF.